One sample yielded the 8 T cell receptor beta chains listed below, sequenced in a study of OX40 agonist ivuxolimab in advanced cancers. The repertoire was sequenced with immunoSEQ multiplex PCR; TCRdb's copy has only in-frame clones and lacks some. The table records about 13,000 clones, around 69% of them present only once. Source: CD4+ or CD8+ T cells sorted from blood, taken in a trial of the OX40 agonist ivuxolimab. The receptors were sampled from an adult with an advanced solid tumor such as melanoma, head and neck, liver or kidney cancer.

This clone is medium-sized by share. V usage is TRBV6-6 and J usage is TRBJ1-5, with no clear D. Germline assignment: CDR1 MNHNY and CDR2 SVGAGI (reference sequence). The CDR3 has 14 residues. The V end lost 5 bases, the J end lost 1 base, and 9 bases lay between the germline ends. This chain's CDR3 is CASSRTGSNQPQHF. The CDR3 coding sequence is TGTGCCAGCAGTAGGACGGGGAGCAATCAGCCCCAGCATTTT.

This clone was observed a few times. The chain employs TRBV12-5 and TRBJ2-1; D not certain. Germline CDR1 LGHNT, CDR2 FRNRAP. Between the trimmed V and J ends, which lost 7 bases and 8 bases, there was a span of 9 bases. The length of the CDR3 is 11 residues. The CDR3 reads CASAFLDEQFF. CDR3 bases: TGTGCTAGTGCTTTCTTAGATGAGCAGTTCTTC.

The chain combines TRBV11-2 with TRBJ2-3; the D gene is possibly TRBD1 (6 bases). With 5 bases removed from V and 6 bases from J, the gap between germline ends came to 12 bases. Germline V gene lookup returns CDR1 SGHAT and CDR2 FQNNGV. The CDR3 covers 13 residues. The CDR3 coding sequence is TGTGCCAGCAGCCTGTACAGGGTTGATACGCAGTATTTT. As protein: CASSLYRVDTQYF.

J is TRBJ1-1 and V is TRBV13, with 8 bases identical to TRBD1. This CDR3 contains 13 residues. V lost 5 bases, J lost 4 bases, and 3 bases stayed unmatched. Germline loops: CDR1 PRHDT, CDR2 FYEKMQ (reference sequence). The CDR3 DNA is TGTGCCAGCAGCAAGGACAGGGTCACTGAAGCTTTCTTT. This codes for CASSKDRVTEAFF.

The rearrangement links TRBV10-3 to TRBJ2-3; the match to TRBD2 covers 11 bases. There are 15 residues in the CDR3. V gave up 9 bases and J gave up 6 bases; unmatched junction bases: 11. Germline CDR1 reads ENHRY; CDR2 reads SYGVKD. The chain's CDR3 is CAISDTSGGDDTQYF. CDR3 bases: TGTGCCATTTCGGATACTAGCGGGGGTGACGATACGCAGTATTTT.

This clone has a count of ten or more. V and J are TRBV11-2 and TRBJ1-2; D ambiguous. The V gene lost 5 bases and the J gene lost 4 bases, with 17 bases spanning the gap. From germline, CDR1 is SGHAT and CDR2 FQNNGV. The CDR3 contains 15 residues. CDR3 sequence: CASSHEGSIVYGYTF. As DNA, the CDR3 is TGTGCCAGCAGCCATGAAGGAAGCATAGTCTATGGCTACACCTTC.

The rearrangement joins TRBV9 to TRBJ1-4, with a weak D call TRBD1 (6 bases). In germline, CDR1 is SGDLS, CDR2 YYNGEE. This CDR3 is 15 amino acids long. The V gene lost 2 bases and the J gene lost 7 bases, with 15 bases spanning the gap. CDR3 nucleotide sequence: TGTGCCAGCAGCGTTGGAGGGGGTTCTATTGAAAAACTGTTTTTT. Translated, it gives CASSVGGGSIEKLFF.

The chain links TRBV4-1 to TRBJ1-3; TRBD1 matches 9 bases. In germline, CDR1 is MGHRA, CDR2 YSYEKL. V lost 0 bases, J lost 7 bases, and 4 bases stayed unmatched. The CDR3 contains 15 residues. In DNA form, the CDR3 reads TGCGCCAGCAGCCAAGATCGTGGACAGGGGAACACCATATATTTT. Residues: CASSQDRGQGNTIYF.